This T cell receptor beta chain emerged from a study of blood T cell repertoires in COVID-19. Overall study: T cells, B-cell-depleted T cells, or PBMCs provided the cDNA or gDNA that served as material.

After removal of 8 bases from V and 4 bases from J, the junction contained 7 bases not matched to a gene. Looked up from germline, CDR1 is LNHDA and CDR2 is SQIVND (reference sequence). The CDR3 extends over 14 amino acids. Authors' methods: The assay estimated nucleated cells by amplifying reference gene primers. Libraries were prepared by immunoSEQ multiplex PCR; TCRdb keeps only in-frame clonotypes and omits some of them. V and J calls plus clone size are reproduced from that table; the DNA served to infer D and trimming. Found here are about 210,000 clones, about 86% of them singletons; the top ten hold roughly 1.5%.

The sequence was collected from a man between 18 and 29 years old with active or convalescent COVID-19. Sequenced input: peripheral blood. The chain recombines TRBV19 with TRBJ1-3; 8 nucleotides align to TRBD1. The CDR3 DNA is TGTGCCAGTGGACAGGGTCGAGGAGGAAACACCATATATTTT. Amino acids: CASGQGRGGNTIYF.